This T cell receptor beta chain came from a study of shared clonotypes between healthy human individuals. At the deep level, the assay was run. Using immunoSEQ multiplex PCR, the repertoire was profiled, and TCRdb retains in-frame clones only, with some absent. The sample consists of roughly 1,800,000 clones, about 94% of them appearing once. Naive CD8 populations comprised CD45RO-negative cells positively selected for CCR7, excluding terminally differentiated effector memory CD45RA+ cells. General study points: Unshared clonotypes carried lower generation probabilities than those common to all four donors.

As to this clone: Its antigen is currently unknown.

What was sequenced was naive CD8+ T cells sorted from blood. The receptor was isolated from a man aged 18 to 29 in good health.

The CDR3, as DNA: TGTGCCTGCGACAGTGATGGGAGGTTTGAGGAAAAACTGTTTTTT. Translation: CACDSDGRFEEKLFF. This chain uses TRBV30 with TRBJ1-4, with D possibly TRBD1 on 5 matching bases. Trimming shortened V by 6 bases and J by 8 bases, and 22 bases separated the two germline ends. CDR3 length equals 15 residues. CDR1 and CDR2 (germline): GTSNPN, SVGIG (reference sequence).